A single T cell receptor (beta chain) is shown here with its context. The data stem from a study of blood T cell repertoires in COVID-19. At the level of the study: Whether acute or convalescent, the COVID-19 samples came from the United States, Italy and Spain. Sample material is recorded as cDNA or gDNA derived from T cells, B-cell-depleted T cells, or PBMCs.

CDR3 size: 14 residues. Germline lookup yields CDR1 MDHEN and CDR2 SYDVKM. The ends were cut back, 3 bases at V and 4 bases at J, with 12 bases in the middle. The table came from immunoSEQ multiplex PCR; TCRdb's copy has only in-frame clones and leaves some out. The profile shows about 99,000 clones, around 90% of them singletons. The chain employs TRBV28 and TRBJ1-2; D perhaps matches TRBD1 (6 bases). This clonotype was obtained from a human donor in a cohort sampled during active COVID-19. Sequencing was carried out using peripheral blood. CDR3 bases: TGTGCCAGCAGTTTCGTAGGGGGTGGCTATGGCTACACCTTC. It encodes CASSFVGGGYGYTF.